This is a list of T cell receptor beta chains from one sample in a study of control samples from healthy donors and cancer patients. Sequencing was performed with immunoSEQ multiplex PCR; in TCRdb, only in-frame clones are kept and a portion is missing. The sample holds about 51,000 clones, roughly 90% seen once. Sequences were obtained from PBMCs. The receptors originated from a man aged 45-65 years with head and neck cancer. Both conserved end residues are part of each CDR3. D genes are given only for firm matches. Rows give clone size only sometimes, using once, few, many, or a class for an expanded clone.

CDR3	DNA	length	D	J	V	size
CAWSTLARVSGELFF	TGTGCCTGGAGTACCCTTGCTCGGGTGTCCGGGGAGCTGTTTTTT	15	-	TRBJ2-2	TRBV30	-
CASSPVHQGVNTEAFF	TGCGCCAGCAGCCCTGTCCATCAGGGCGTGAACACTGAAGCTTTCTTT	16	-	TRBJ1-1	TRBV4-3	-
CASSDGGARAGELFF	TGTGCCAGCAGCGACGGGGGGGCCCGGGCCGGGGAGCTGTTTTTT	15	TRBD2	TRBJ2-2	TRBV7-2	-
CASSLDSKETQYF	TGTGCCAGCAGTTTGGACAGTAAAGAGACCCAGTACTTC	13	-	TRBJ2-5	TRBV5-4	-
CASSWAAGNYGYTF	TGTGCCAGCAGTTGGGCGGCGGGAAACTATGGCTACACCTTC	14	-	TRBJ1-2	TRBV28	-
CASSVIQIRDGGAVGYEQYF	TGCGCCAGCAGCGTCATCCAAATCAGGGATGGGGGCGCGGTAGGATACGAGCAGTACTTC	20	-	TRBJ2-7	TRBV4-1	-
CAWSAQLYNEQFF	TGTGCCTGGAGTGCACAGTTGTACAATGAGCAGTTCTTC	13	-	TRBJ2-1	TRBV30	-
CASSRDSHTEAFF	TGTGCCAGCAGCCGGGACAGCCACACTGAAGCTTTCTTT	13	TRBD1	TRBJ1-1	TRBV7-2	-
CASSLHQETQYF	TGTGCCAGCAGTTTGCACCAAGAGACCCAGTACTTC	12	-	TRBJ2-5	TRBV28	-
CASSLDRSGGSQETQYF	TGTGCCAGCAGCTTAGACCGAAGCGGGGGATCCCAAGAGACCCAGTACTTC	17	TRBD2	TRBJ2-5	TRBV7-8	-
CASSPTGQGWYEQYF	TGTGCCAGCTCACCTACGGGACAGGGGTGGTACGAGCAGTACTTC	15	TRBD1	TRBJ2-7	TRBV18	-
CACRRTPGSPIVGQYF	TGTGCCTGCCGGCGGACTCCAGGGTCCCCTATCGTGGGGCAGTACTTC	16	-	TRBJ2-7	TRBV30	once
CASSWTGTYEQYF	TGTGCCAGCAGCTGGACGGGTACCTACGAGCAGTACTTC	13	-	TRBJ2-7	TRBV5-4	-
CASSPRPSTDTQYF	TGTGCCAGCAGCCCCCGCCCTAGCACAGATACGCAGTATTTT	14	-	TRBJ2-3	TRBV11-3	-
CASSYRGYETQYF	TGTGCCAGCAGTTACAGGGGGTACGAGACCCAGTACTTC	13	TRBD1	TRBJ2-5	TRBV28	-
CASSLDPQGGYEQYF	TGTGCCAGCAGCTTAGATCCTCAAGGAGGGTACGAGCAGTACTTC	15	-	TRBJ2-7	TRBV11-2	-
CASRTLGTGDTEAFF	TGTGCCAGCAGAACCCTCGGGACAGGGGACACTGAAGCTTTCTTT	15	TRBD1	TRBJ1-1	TRBV2	-
CASSPGQGPGSVREQYF	TGTGCCAGCAGTCCGGGACAGGGGCCTGGATCGGTTAGAGAGCAGTACTTC	17	TRBD1	TRBJ2-7	TRBV28	-
CASSINSGSYNEQFF	TGTGCCAGTAGTATTAATAGCGGGAGCTACAATGAGCAGTTCTTC	15	TRBD2	TRBJ2-1	TRBV19	-
CSALGQGGYEQYF	TGCAGCGCCTTGGGACAGGGGGGGTACGAGCAGTACTTC	13	TRBD1	TRBJ2-7	TRBV29-1	-
CASSQGTDTQYF	TGTGCCAGCTCACAGGGCACAGATACGCAGTATTTT	12	-	TRBJ2-3	TRBV18	-
CASSLQPSRNTIYF	TGTGCCAGCAGCCTACAGCCCTCTCGAAACACCATATATTTT	14	-	TRBJ1-3	TRBV7-2	-
CASSLGGVGGRQETQYF	TGCGCCAGCAGCTTGGGAGGTGTGGGAGGAAGGCAAGAGACCCAGTACTTC	17	-	TRBJ2-5	TRBV5-1	-
CASSSRTAKLPYEQYF	TGTGCCAGCTCATCCCGGACAGCCAAGCTACCCTACGAGCAGTACTTC	16	-	TRBJ2-7	TRBV18	-
CASSIRGLDSPLHF	TGCGCCAGCAGCATCAGGGGGCTGGATTCACCCCTCCACTTT	14	TRBD1	TRBJ1-6	TRBV5-1	-
CASSSSSGTGNFIF	TGTGCCAGCAGCTCTAGCTCCGGGACAGGGAATTTTATCTTT	14	TRBD1	TRBJ1-1	TRBV7-9	-
CASTPMETVNYGYTF	TGTGCCAGCACGCCGATGGAGACAGTCAACTATGGCTACACCTTC	15	-	TRBJ1-2	TRBV5-5	-
CASSFELNTEAFF	TGTGCCAGCAGCTTCGAGTTGAACACTGAAGCTTTCTTT	13	-	TRBJ1-1	TRBV14	-
CASSPKLRLAGGDTQYF	TGTGCCAGCAGCCCAAAACTAAGACTAGCGGGAGGCGATACGCAGTATTTT	17	TRBD2	TRBJ2-3	TRBV7-9	few
CASSLAGLAGGPQTQYF	TGTGCCAGCAGCTTAGCGGGACTAGCGGGAGGGCCACAGACCCAGTACTTC	17	TRBD2	TRBJ2-5	TRBV7-9	-
CASRNFGTASGEQYF	TGTGCCAGCAGAAACTTCGGGACAGCCTCTGGGGAGCAGTACTTC	15	TRBD1	TRBJ2-7	TRBV6-5	once
CASKPNWDRGTNTIYF	TGTGCCAGCAAGCCTAATTGGGACAGGGGTACAAACACCATATATTTT	16	TRBD1	TRBJ1-3	TRBV27	once
CASSAGADTQYF	TGTGCCAGCAGTGCGGGGGCAGATACGCAGTATTTT	12	TRBD2	TRBJ2-3	TRBV12-3/TRBV12-4	-
CASSLQGPVTF	TGTGCCAGCAGCTTACAGGGTCCGGTCACCTTC	11	-	TRBJ1-2	TRBV7-9	-
CATSRGTGVDEQFF	TGTGCCACCAGTCGTGGGACAGGGGTCGATGAGCAGTTCTTC	14	TRBD1	TRBJ2-1	TRBV24-1	-
CASSQAPGAGVKLSSREQYF	TGTGCCAGCAGCCAAGCCCCCGGCGCGGGAGTGAAACTAAGCAGTCGCGAGCAGTACTTC	20	TRBD2	TRBJ2-7	TRBV3-1/TRBV3-2	-
CASSQAGGRETQYF	TGTGCCAGCAGCCAAGCAGGGGGCAGGGAGACCCAGTACTTC	14	TRBD1	TRBJ2-5	TRBV3-1/TRBV3-2	-
CASSSRGPETQYF	TGTGCCAGCAGCTCTCGGGGACCGGAGACCCAGTACTTC	13	-	TRBJ2-5	TRBV7-9	-
CASRRQGEPYSNQPQHF	TGTGCCAGTAGGCGACAGGGGGAGCCGTATAGCAATCAGCCCCAGCATTTT	17	TRBD1	TRBJ1-5	TRBV19	-
CASSPLTGAGEQYF	TGTGCCAGCAGCCCGCTAACAGGGGCAGGAGAGCAGTACTTC	14	TRBD1	TRBJ2-7	TRBV3-1/TRBV3-2	-
CASSYTGGPQETQYF	TGTGCCAGCAGCTATACGGGGGGGCCCCAAGAGACCCAGTACTTC	15	TRBD2	TRBJ2-5	TRBV3-1/TRBV3-2	-
CASGLARAYGETQYF	TGTGCTAGTGGTTTGGCACGAGCCTACGGGGAGACCCAGTACTTC	15	-	TRBJ2-5	TRBV12-5	few
CASSLVGGEQYF	TGTGCCAGCAGTTTAGTGGGGGGCGAGCAGTACTTC	12	-	TRBJ2-7	TRBV27	-
CASTDIFGGRETQYF	TGTGCCAGCACCGATATCTTTGGGGGGAGGGAGACCCAGTACTTC	15	-	TRBJ2-5	TRBV3-1/TRBV3-2	-
CATDSGQGRETQYF	TGTGCCACGGACTCCGGACAGGGGAGGGAGACCCAGTACTTC	14	TRBD1	TRBJ2-5	TRBV10-3	-
CASSELRTSTDTQYF	TGCGCCAGCAGCGAATTAAGAACTAGCACAGATACGCAGTATTTT	15	-	TRBJ2-3	TRBV5-1	-
CATSATGTSEQFF	TGTGCCACCAGTGCCACCGGGACTAGTGAGCAGTTCTTC	13	TRBD2	TRBJ2-1	TRBV24-1	-
CASGAGGETQYF	TGTGCTAGTGGGGCAGGGGGAGAGACCCAGTACTTC	12	TRBD1	TRBJ2-5	TRBV12-5	-
CASSRGTGNTIYF	TGTGCCAGCAGCCGAGGCACTGGAAACACCATATATTTT	13	-	TRBJ1-3	TRBV6-5	-
CASSESSFMGGNQPQHF	TGCGCCAGCAGTGAGTCGAGTTTTATGGGGGGCAATCAGCCCCAGCATTTT	17	-	TRBJ1-5	TRBV10-2	-
CASSRGTGGQETQYF	TGCGCCAGCAGCCGCGGGACAGGAGGGCAAGAGACCCAGTACTTC	15	TRBD1	TRBJ2-5	TRBV5-1	-
CASSPLGGQPNYGYTF	TGTGCCAGCAGCCCTCTCGGGGGACAGCCTAACTATGGCTACACCTTC	16	TRBD1	TRBJ1-2	TRBV6-4	-
CAVRGRGLAEGSNEQFF	TGTGCTGTCAGGGGGAGGGGACTAGCGGAGGGCTCCAATGAGCAGTTCTTC	17	TRBD2	TRBJ2-1	TRBV2	-
CASSFSGTNQPQHF	TGTGCCAGCAGTTTTTCAGGTACTAATCAGCCCCAGCATTTT	14	-	TRBJ1-5	TRBV28	-
CASTNLLSGNRKTYNEQFF	TGTGCCAGCACCAATTTATTGAGTGGCAACAGGAAGACCTACAATGAGCAGTTCTTC	19	-	TRBJ2-1	TRBV27	-
CASSWTQRNSPLHF	TGTGCCAGCAGCTGGACCCAACGTAATTCACCCCTCCACTTT	14	-	TRBJ1-6	TRBV28	-
CASSKARSGGKPSYEQYF	TGTGCCAGCAGCAAAGCGCGTTCAGGGGGAAAGCCCTCCTACGAGCAGTACTTC	18	-	TRBJ2-7	TRBV21-1	-
CASSFGQGARSNQPQHF	TGTGCCAGTAGTTTCGGACAGGGGGCTCGGAGCAATCAGCCCCAGCATTTT	17	TRBD1	TRBJ1-5	TRBV19	-
CASSLAGTGRAFF	TGTGCCAGCAGCTTAGCGGGGACAGGGCGAGCTTTCTTT	13	TRBD1	TRBJ1-1	TRBV7-8	-
CASSVTANYGYTF	TGTGCCAGCAGTGTAACAGCTAACTATGGCTACACCTTC	13	-	TRBJ1-2	TRBV2	-